The 25 T cell receptor beta chains reported below all come from one sample, sequenced in a study of blood T cell repertoires in COVID-19. Profiling relied on immunoSEQ multiplex PCR, and the TCRdb table lists in-frame clones only, not all of them. The sample holds some 220,000 clones; about nine tenths are singletons and the top ten take more than 0.8%. The source material was peripheral blood. The receptors stem from a man between 25 and 39 years old with COVID-19, enrolled during active disease.

V is TRBV9 and J is TRBJ2-7; 7 bases fit TRBD1. The CDR3 consists of 15 residues. V was pared by 2 bases and J by 2 bases, with 7 bases of the junction left unmatched. The germline CDR1 and CDR2 sequences are SGDLS and YYNGEE. This chain's CDR3 is CASSVGWDSPYEQYF. Here the CDR3 DNA reads TGTGCCAGCAGCGTCGGTTGGGACAGCCCCTACGAGCAGTACTTC.

The chain combines TRBV12-3 or TRBV12-4 with TRBJ2-1; a possible D gene is TRBD2 (6 bases). Trimming pared 6 bases from V and 10 bases from J, leaving 10 bases between. The CDR3 extends over 11 amino acids. The CDR3 loop is CASRLRGEQFF. The CDR3 DNA follows: TGTGCCAGCAGACTTCGGGGGGAGCAGTTCTTC.

This chain links TRBV6-5 with TRBJ2-5; maybe TRBD2 (6 bases). The V end lost 7 bases, the J end lost 3 bases, and 15 bases lay between the germline ends. CDR3 length equals 14 residues. The V gene's germline CDR1 is MNHEY and CDR2 SVGAGI. The CDR3 DNA reads as TGTGCCAGCACCCAGGCTGGGAGGAAAGAGACCCAGTACTTC. It yields the protein CASTQAGRKETQYF.

This chain links TRBV11-2 with TRBJ1-2, with 9 bases that match TRBD1. Per germline, CDR1 SGHAT and CDR2 FQNNGV. This CDR3 spans 15 amino acids. V was pared by 5 bases and J by 8 bases, with 12 bases of the junction left unmatched. Here the CDR3 DNA reads TGTGCCAGCAGCGAGAACAGGGGGCCCACAGGCGGCTACACCTTC. It yields the protein CASSENRGPTGGYTF.

This chain joins TRBV5-4 and TRBJ2-7; 9 nucleotides align to TRBD1. The CDR3 consists of 15 residues. CDR1 is SGHNT, CDR2 YYREEE, per germline (reference sequence). After removal of 4 bases from V and 3 bases from J, the junction contained 8 bases not matched to a gene. The CDR3 reads CASSPGQGSHYEQYF. The CDR3 DNA follows: TGTGCCAGCAGCCCCGGACAGGGGTCCCACTACGAGCAGTACTTC.

With regard to this clone: Other nucleotide sequences in the sample specify the same CDR3. The chain joins TRBV5-4 to TRBJ2-5; D is perhaps TRBD1 (7 bases). Germline V gene data show CDR1 as SGHNT and CDR2 as YYREEE (reference sequence). There are 13 residues in the CDR3. The V and J ends lost 2 bases and 3 bases respectively, with 8 bases between them. The CDR3 sequence is CASSFRGEETQYF. DNA of the CDR3: TGTGCCAGCAGCTTCAGGGGGGAAGAGACCCAGTACTTC.

The rearrangement links TRBV27 to TRBJ1-3; TRBD1 matches 11 bases. Germline V gives CDR1 MNHEY, CDR2 SMNVEV (reference sequence). The CDR3 spans 14 residues. J lost 7 bases, V lost 5 bases, and 4 bases had no gene match. The CDR3 spells CASSAGQGANTIYF. CDR3 DNA sequence: TGTGCCAGCAGTGCCGGACAGGGGGCGAACACCATATATTTT.

This chain uses TRBV5-1 with TRBJ2-2; D may be TRBD1 (6 bases). Trimming pared 4 bases from V and 5 bases from J, leaving 15 bases between. This CDR3 contains 15 residues. Germline CDR1 is SGHRS and CDR2 is YFSETQ. This chain's CDR3 is CASSPATQGTGELFF. CDR3 in DNA: TGCGCCAGCAGCCCGGCAACACAGGGTACCGGGGAGCTGTTTTTT.

This clone was detected only once. The chain uses TRBV6-6 and TRBJ1-6, with 9 bases aligning to TRBD1. V shed 6 bases and J 6 bases; nucleotides not matched to a gene: 6. Germline loops: CDR1 MNHNY, CDR2 SVGAGI (reference sequence). CDR3 length: 15 amino acids. The CDR3 region has the DNA TGTGCCAGCAGCCCCACAGGGGGCGGTAATTCACCCCTCCACTTT. It translates to CASSPTGGGNSPLHF.

This chain connects TRBV4-1 to TRBJ2-1; D ambiguous. The V gene's germline CDR1 is MGHRA and CDR2 YSYEKL. The CDR3 contains 14 residues. V lost 3 bases and J 7 bases, leaving 13 bases between the germline ends. The DNA for the CDR3 is TGCGCCAGCAGCCATATAGACTCAGCAAATGAGCAGTTCTTC. Translating it yields CASSHIDSANEQFF.

The rearrangement uses TRBV7-2 and TRBJ1-2; 7 bases match TRBD1. Germline CDR1 and CDR2: SGHTA and FQGNSA. V lost 5 bases and J lost 4; bases outside the gene matches: 7. The CDR3 is 14 amino acids. CDR3 amino acids: CASSRGQDLYGYTF. DNA for the CDR3: TGTGCCAGCAGCCGTGGACAGGATCTCTATGGCTACACCTTC.

Remarks on this clone: Other nucleotide sequences from this sample produce the same CDR3. The gene calls are TRBV6-2 or TRBV6-3 and TRBJ1-6, with D uncertain. V lost 0 bases and J lost 7, with 7 bases in between. Germline-derived CDR1 and CDR2 are MNHEY and SVGEGT. CDR3 length: 14 residues. This CDR3 reads CASSYSGGNSPLHF. As DNA, the CDR3 is TGTGCCAGCAGTTACTCAGGCGGGAATTCACCCCTCCACTTT.

CDR3 loop: CASSVGLGTITDTQYF. In DNA form, the CDR3 reads TGTGCCAGCAGCGTAGGGTTGGGGACTATCACAGATACGCAGTATTTT. This rearrangement joins TRBV9 to TRBJ2-3; 7 nucleotides agree with TRBD2. CDR1 is SGDLS and CDR2 is YYNGEE in the germline V gene. CDR3 length equals 16 residues. After removal of 0 bases from V and 2 bases from J, the junction contained 6 bases not matched to a gene.

The table lists this clone with a count of one. The genes are TRBV4-1 and TRBJ2-3; D remains ambiguous. The CDR3 is 14 amino acids. Per germline, CDR1 MGHRA and CDR2 YSYEKL. The ends were cut back, 6 bases at V and 7 bases at J, with 17 bases in the middle. CDR3 sequence: CASSSRQSRNTQYF. For the CDR3, the DNA is TGCGCCAGCAGTTCTAGGCAGAGTCGTAATACGCAGTATTTT.

Turning to this clone: This sample also contains other DNA sequences that code for the same CDR3. This chain links TRBV7-3 with TRBJ1-5, with 8 bases that match TRBD1. Germline loops: CDR1 SGHTA, CDR2 FQGTGA. The V gene end was trimmed by 5 bases and the J gene end by 7 bases; junction bases not matched to a gene: 4. The length of the CDR3 is 13 residues. The CDR3 spells CASSQGAGQPQHF. DNA of the CDR3: TGTGCCAGCAGCCAGGGGGCGGGACAGCCCCAGCATTTT.

The V and J genes are TRBV3-1 (or the pseudogene TRBV3-2) and TRBJ2-7; D gene unclear. Trimming cost V 1 base and J 3 bases, with 7 bases left between them. This CDR3 is built from 13 residues. Germline CDR1 reads LGHDT; CDR2 reads YNNKEL (reference sequence). The CDR3 region has the DNA TGTGCCAGCAGCCAAGGCCTACTCTACGAGCAGTACTTC. It encodes CASSQGLLYEQYF.

This clone was seen a few times. The chain recombines TRBV6-6 with TRBJ1-2; D is uncertain. The CDR3 runs to 11 residues. Germline CDR1 and CDR2: MNHNY and SVGAGI (reference sequence). The V end was cut by 4 bases, the J end by 4 bases, with 4 bases between. The CDR3 nucleotides are TGTGCCAGCAGTTCTTCCTATGGCTACACCTTC. Protein sequence: CASSSSYGYTF.

This rearrangement joins TRBV6-1 to TRBJ1-5; TRBD1 agrees at 7 bases. CDR1 and CDR2 (germline): MNHNS, SASEGT. The length of the CDR3 is 17 residues. The trim removed 1 base at V and 2 bases at J, leaving 8 bases unmatched. The DNA for the CDR3 is TGTGCCAGCAGTGAAGGCGAGACAGGGATTCGCAATCAGCCCCAGCATTTT. It encodes CASSEGETGIRNQPQHF.

The chain uses TRBV6-1 and TRBJ2-5; D is unresolved. The CDR3 consists of 14 residues. Trimming cost V 3 bases and J 2 bases, with 10 bases left between them. CDR1 and CDR2 (germline): MNHNS, SASEGT. The CDR3, as DNA: TGTGCCAGCAGTGACAATGGAGCTCAAGAGACCCAGTACTTC. It codes for CASSDNGAQETQYF.

This clone was seen just once. The chain links TRBV3-1 (or the pseudogene TRBV3-2) to TRBJ1-5, with 10 bases aligning to TRBD1. The germline V gene encodes CDR1 LGHDT and CDR2 YNNKEL (reference sequence). CDR3 length equals 17 residues. J was trimmed by 4 bases and V by 1 base; bases with no gene match: 7. For the CDR3, the DNA is TGTGCCAGCAGCCAAGGCTTGGGACAGGGGCAGAATCAGCCCCAGCATTTT. Translating it yields CASSQGLGQGQNQPQHF.

Only one count was recorded for this clone. The J gene is TRBJ1-2, the V gene TRBV7-9, with TRBD1 as a possible D gene (6 bases). Between the trimmed V and J ends, which lost 0 bases and 6 bases, there was a span of 8 bases. This CDR3 contains 13 residues. The germline CDR1 and CDR2 sequences are SEHNR and FQNEAQ (reference sequence). The CDR3 nucleotides are TGTGCCAGCAGCTTAGCCAGGGGCAATGGCTACACCTTC. It is translated as CASSLARGNGYTF.

On this clone: Other DNA sequences from this sample encode an identical CDR3 as well. The chain employs TRBV5-1 and TRBJ1-2, with a tentative D call TRBD1 (5 bases). The CDR3 has 14 amino acids. Between the trimmed V and J ends, which lost 2 bases and 2 bases, there was a span of 10 bases. From germline, CDR1 is SGHRS and CDR2 YFSETQ. CDR3 bases: TGCGCCAGCAGCTTAGCGGGGGGAAACTATGGCTACACCTTC. This codes for CASSLAGGNYGYTF.

V and J are TRBV6-1 and TRBJ1-2; TRBD1 might be the D (5 bases). Trimming left V 7 bases short and J 4 bases short, with 19 bases between. Germline V gives CDR1 MNHNS, CDR2 SASEGT. This CDR3 has 15 amino acids. CDR3 nucleotides: TGTGCCAGCACCGCCTGGGACTCTAGCCTCTATGGCTACACCTTC. Translated: CASTAWDSSLYGYTF.

The chain is built from TRBV19 and TRBJ1-2, with a tentative D call TRBD1 (5 bases). V was trimmed by 1 base and J by 0 bases, leaving 12 bases between them. The germline V gene has CDR1 LNHDA and CDR2 SQIVND (reference sequence). The CDR3 extends over 16 amino acids. CDR3 bases: TGTGCCAGTAGTATAGGTGGTACAGGAGCTAACTATGGCTACACCTTC. Amino acid sequence: CASSIGGTGANYGYTF.

As concerns this clone: Additional DNA sequences in this sample encode the identical CDR3. The V call is TRBV5-1, the J call TRBJ2-3, with D possibly being TRBD1 (6 bases). Germline V gene lookup returns CDR1 SGHRS and CDR2 YFSETQ. V lost 4 bases to trimming and J lost 2 bases, with 14 bases between them. The CDR3 is made up of 15 amino acids. The CDR3 sequence is CASSPRAGDTDTQYF. The CDR3 nucleotides read TGCGCCAGCAGCCCCCGGGCAGGGGACACAGATACGCAGTATTTT.